This T cell receptor (beta chain) was observed in a study of T cell responses to AZD1222 COVID-19 vaccine. Study findings and constraints: Donors in the cohort were predominantly white British and more often female, and clonal diversity was possibly underestimated.

The CDR3 loop spans 14 amino acids. As for this clone: Its antigen remains unidentified.

The data were produced by immunoSEQ multiplex PCR, yet TCRdb's version contains in-frame clones alone and is incomplete. The data hold about 180,000 clones, with 88% observed a single time. The sequence was collected from an adult in good health. The specimen was peripheral blood, collected on day 0 of AZD1222 vaccination. The chain employs TRBV21-1 and TRBJ1-4; the D call of TRBD1 is as the table states it, not checked on the DNA. TRBV21-1 is a documented pseudogene. CDR3 amino acids: CASTTDRGGEKLFF. The CDR3 region has the DNA TGTGCCAGCACCACGGACAGGGGTGGTGAAAAACTGTTTTTT.